A selection of T cell receptor beta chains follows, all from one sample in a study of cytomegalovirus exposure and HLA in healthy donors. Profiled with immunoSEQ multiplex PCR; TCRdb holds only in-frame clones, not every one. The repertoire includes about 100,000 clones, 60% to 80% of them detected once, and roughly 6.6% sits in the top ten. Sequenced input: PBMCs. These TCRs come from a man between 50 and 59 years old in good health and CMV-seropositive. The CDR3 runs from the conserved cysteine through the conserved F or W. D genes are given only for firm matches.

V,D,CDR3
TRBV7-8,TRBD2,CASSLVALAGGSTDTQYF
TRBV7-9,NA,CSSSGLIETQYF
TRBV9,TRBD1,CASSGTGGSTEAFF
TRBV5-1,NA,CASSLVTRNNEQFF
TRBV15,TRBD1,CATSEFSGQGRKAFF
TRBV4-3,TRBD2,CASSLAGGSGANVLTF
TRBV19,TRBD2,CASSLGLAGEQFF
TRBV4-1,TRBD2,CASGRLAGVNEQFF
TRBV7-3,NA,CASSPAGQDYGYTF
TRBV6-6,NA,CASSYGTFSYEQYF
TRBV5-4,TRBD1,CASSLVTGGSGGANVLTF
TRBV7-2,TRBD2,CASSFQTLSGGANEQFF
TRBV20-1,NA,CSARDPSEQYF
TRBV21-1,NA,CASSRTGTGNIYGYTF
TRBV27,TRBD1,CASSLTGAGEQFF
TRBV29-1,TRBD1,CSAGRGQGEGNYGYTF
TRBV19,TRBD2,CASSPRGEGSYEQYF
TRBV6-1,NA,CASRTERGSYEQYF
TRBV6-1,NA,CASSGEWYGYTF
TRBV12-5,TRBD2,CASGLPTSGYEQYF
TRBV11-2,TRBD1,CASSLDVGQGSYEQYF
TRBV7-8,TRBD2,CASSPGTSGGSNTGELFF
TRBV11-2,TRBD2,CASSPGSSGGRNTGELFF
TRBV7-9,NA,CASSLLPAGQLNTEAFF
TRBV7-2,TRBD2,CASSSGLAGRETQYF
TRBV5-3,NA,CARSFGWGSSYNEQFF
TRBV10-3,NA,CAILGQSYEQYF